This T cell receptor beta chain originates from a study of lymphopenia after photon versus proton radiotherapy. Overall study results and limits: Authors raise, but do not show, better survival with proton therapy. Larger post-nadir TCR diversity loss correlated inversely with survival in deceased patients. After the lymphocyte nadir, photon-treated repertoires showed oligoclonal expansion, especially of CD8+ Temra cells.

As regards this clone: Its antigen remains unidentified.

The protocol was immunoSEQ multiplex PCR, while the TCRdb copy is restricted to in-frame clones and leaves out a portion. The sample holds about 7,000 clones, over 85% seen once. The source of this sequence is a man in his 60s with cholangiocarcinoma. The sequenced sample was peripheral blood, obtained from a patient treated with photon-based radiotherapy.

The CDR3 reads CASRGGEGNQPQHF. The CDR3, as DNA: TGTGCCAGTCGAGGGGGGGAAGGGAATCAGCCCCAGCATTTT. J is TRBJ1-5 and V is TRBV28, with D possibly being TRBD1 (6 bases). Germline V gives CDR1 MDHEN, CDR2 SYDVKM. V was trimmed by 9 bases and J by 4 bases, leaving 16 bases between them. The CDR3 is made up of 14 amino acids.